This T cell receptor beta chain was documented in a study of regulatory T cells. This CDR3 has 17 amino acids. The germline gives CDR1 SEHNR, CDR2 FQNEAQ (reference sequence). Trimming stripped 2 bases from V and 4 bases from J, with 17 bases between. Every patient with CD3G deficiency had evidence of autoimmunity. Patients aged 2 to 39 years had fewer naive and more memory CD4+ and CD8+ T cells. The PCR used 52 TRBV and 13 TRBJ primers. Repertoires were generated with immunoSEQ multiplex PCR, while TCRdb's copy carries only in-frame clones and drops some. The sample contains just over 20,000 clones, 90% to 95% of which appear only once.

The V and J genes are TRBV7-9 and TRBJ1-4, with D perhaps matching TRBD1 (5 bases). The clonotype originates from a child younger than 10 with CD3G deficiency. Material for sequencing was CD8+ T cells sorted from blood. The CDR3 protein is CASSLSRDGAHNEKLFF. The CDR3 coding sequence is TGTGCCAGCAGCTTAAGTCGGGACGGTGCCCATAATGAAAAACTGTTTTTT.